One sample yielded the 29 T cell receptor beta chains listed below, sequenced in a study of vaccination and CD4 T cells after COVID-19 (dated by TCRdb to between 2021 and 2022). The treatment or condition tag for this specimen amounts to: approximately 11-day PBMC culture with coronavirus spike peptide pools or control peptides (ViraFEST assay). Library preparation employed PCR. TCRdb shows the sequencer as Illumina iSeq 100. TCR sequencing of DNA from cultured CD4+ T cells used the Oncomine TCR Beta short-read assay at the Johns Hopkins FTIC core. Through fastp at Q25 and MiXCR, TCRdb rebuilt clones from the public reads, retaining in-frame beta chains. Entries are consolidated by CDR3 protein sequence, retaining the most common genes and DNA. Within this sample are roughly 20,000 distinct CDR3 sequences, with 55% of them counted one time only. The ten largest make up about 10% of the sample. Antigens of these TCRs are unknown.

Sequencing input: CD4+ T cells from blood, cultured in vitro. These TCRs come from a human donor who had recovered from COVID-19.

The J gene is TRBJ1-2, the V gene TRBV6-2 or TRBV6-3; TRBD1 matches at 8 bases. Trimming cost V 5 bases and J 7 bases; bases outside gene matches: 9. This CDR3 region has 14 residues. Germline lookup yields CDR1 MNHEY and CDR2 SVGEGT. The DNA of the CDR3 is TGTGCCAGCAGTGCATCCGGGACAGGATCTGGCTACACCTTC. Its translation is CASSASGTGSGYTF.

This clonotype was counted between two and nine times. The chain is built from TRBV10-2 and TRBJ1-5; no clear D gene. This CDR3 comprises 14 residues. V was trimmed by 0 bases and J by 3 bases, leaving 6 bases between them. Germline CDR1 reads WSHSY; CDR2 reads SAAADI. CDR3 sequence (DNA): TGCGCCAGCAGTGAGTCAGGGTCCAATCAGCCCCAGCATTTT. This sequence encodes CASSESGSNQPQHF.

The chain uses TRBV19 and TRBJ1-3; D is undetermined. Germline CDR1 and CDR2: LNHDA and SQIVND (reference sequence). This CDR3 is 14 amino acids long. V shed 7 bases and J shed 2 bases, with 12 bases lying between them. The CDR3 protein is CASTQAGAGNTIYF. CDR3 bases: TGTGCCAGTACCCAGGCAGGCGCTGGAAACACCATATATTTT.

This clonotype was seen a few times. The rearrangement joins TRBV6-1 to TRBJ2-7, with 10 bases matching TRBD1. The V gene's germline CDR1 is MNHNS and CDR2 SASEGT. The CDR3 length is 15 residues. Unmatched junction bases numbered 12, after V lost 6 bases and J lost 7 bases. The CDR3 loop is CASRRDRGDTREQYF. In DNA form, the CDR3 reads TGTGCCAGCAGACGGGACAGGGGCGACACACGGGAGCAGTACTTC.

This rearrangement joins TRBV20-1 to TRBJ1-2; no clear D gene. The CDR3 runs to 13 residues. The V and J ends lost 0 bases and 0 bases respectively, with 5 bases between them. The germline V gene has CDR1 DFQATT and CDR2 SNEGSKA (reference sequence). The CDR3 DNA reads as TGCAGTGCTAGAGAGGGAACTAACTATGGCTACACCTTC. Translated, it gives CSAREGTNYGYTF.

In its sample, this clonotype was seen a few times. The chain uses TRBV20-1 and TRBJ2-5; D remains ambiguous. This CDR3 has 12 residues. CDR1 and CDR2 from the germline V gene are DFQATT and SNEGSKA (reference sequence). Trimming pared 0 bases from V and 5 bases from J, leaving 7 bases between. The CDR3 sequence: CSARDEAETQYF. In nucleotides, the CDR3 is TGCAGTGCTAGAGATGAGGCGGAGACCCAGTACTTC.

This chain joins TRBV6-1 and TRBJ2-6; D is possibly TRBD1 (7 bases). CDR1 is MNHNS and CDR2 is SASEGT in the germline V gene. This CDR3 is 14 amino acids long. V was cut by 8 bases and J by 3 bases, with 11 bases left in between. CDR3 sequence (DNA): TGTGCCAGCTCCCAGGGGGGTGGGGCCAACGTCCTGACTTTC. This sequence encodes CASSQGGGANVLTF.

The chain couples TRBV12-3 or TRBV12-4 to TRBJ2-7; D is perhaps TRBD2 (6 bases). V lost 3 bases and J lost 4, with 19 bases in between. This CDR3 contains 16 residues. The CDR3 DNA is TGTGCCAGCAGTTTTGAGGATTGGGGAGGCGGGTACGAGCAGTACTTC. Its translation is CASSFEDWGGGYEQYF.

The chain combines TRBV6-1 with TRBJ2-7; 10 bases line up with TRBD2. Germline V gene sequence: CDR1 MNHNS, CDR2 SASEGT. The CDR3 has 14 residues. The V segment lost 7 bases and the J segment 3 bases; nucleotides outside the gene matches: 6. CDR3 sequence reads: CASTRTSGHYEQYF. CDR3 bases: TGTGCCAGCACCCGGACTAGCGGCCACTACGAGCAGTACTTC.

The chain recombines TRBV7-3 with TRBJ2-3; D uncertain. The CDR3 loop spans 14 amino acids. Trimming pared 6 bases from V and 2 bases from J, leaving 12 bases between. The germline V gene has CDR1 SGHTA and CDR2 FQGTGA. CDR3 protein: CASSWTGPTDTQYF. CDR3 nucleotides: TGTGCCAGCAGTTGGACCGGGCCCACAGATACGCAGTATTTT.

This sequence joins TRBV6-2 or TRBV6-3 and TRBJ2-2; the D gene could be TRBD1 or TRBD2 (6 bases each). Looked up from germline, CDR1 is MNHEY and CDR2 is SVGEGT. The CDR3 covers 17 residues. V was shortened by 4 bases and J by 4 bases, with 19 bases between the two germline ends. The CDR3 sequence: CASSSGKGGSFTGELFF. The DNA of the CDR3 is TGTGCCAGCAGTTCGGGGAAGGGGGGTTCGTTCACCGGGGAGCTGTTTTTT.

This clonotype has more than one count but fewer than ten. The chain combines TRBV20-1 with TRBJ2-6; D is possibly TRBD2 (5 bases). The CDR3 spans 15 residues. V was clipped by 1 base and J by 2 bases, with 9 bases between them. Germline-derived CDR1 and CDR2 are DFQATT and SNEGSKA (reference sequence). The CDR3 DNA follows: TGCAGTGCTAGAGCGGGGAAGCCTGGGGCCAACGTCCTGACTTTC. This translates into CSARAGKPGANVLTF.

The sample holds a few counts of this clonotype. The CDR3: CASSLGGAGVSQETQYF. The CDR3 DNA reads as TGTGCCAGCAGCTTAGGGGGAGCGGGGGTCTCCCAAGAGACCCAGTACTTC. The chain recombines TRBV11-3 with TRBJ2-5; 8 bases align to TRBD2. In germline, CDR1 is SGHNT, CDR2 YENEEA. The CDR3 is 17 residues long. The trim removed 1 base at V and 1 base at J, leaving 8 bases unmatched. The complete variable domain, with remaining parts taken from reference TRBV11-3 and TRBJ2-5, reads EAGVVQSPRYKIIEKKQPVAFWCNPISGHNTLYWYLQNLGQGPELLIRYENEEAVDDSQLPKDRFSAERLKGVDSTLKIQPAELGDSAVYLCASSLGGAGVSQETQYFGPGTRLLVL.

The gene calls are TRBV2 and TRBJ1-2; no definite D call. Deletions cut 8 bases from V and 8 bases from J, with 12 bases between. Looked up from germline, CDR1 is SNHLY and CDR2 is FYNNEI. This CDR3 region has 11 residues. The CDR3 sequence is CASRGSGGYTF. DNA of the CDR3: TGTGCCAGCCGGGGATCGGGCGGCTACACCTTC.

The gene calls are TRBV30 and TRBJ2-5; TRBD2 aligns across 14 bases. Germline V CDR1 and CDR2: GTSNPN, SVGIG (reference sequence). CDR3 length equals 14 residues. V dropped 8 bases and J dropped 5; count of bases not matched to a gene: 7. The CDR3 DNA sequence: TGTGCCGAGGGACTAGCGGGGGTAGCGGAGACCCAGTACTTC. It yields the protein CAEGLAGVAETQYF. The full variable domain, rest sourced from reference TRBV30 and TRBJ2-5, is SQTIHQWPATLVQPVGSPLSLECTVEGTSNPNLYWYRQAAGRGLQLLFYSVGIGQISSEVPQNLSASRPQDRQFILSSKKLLLSDSGFYLCAEGLAGVAETQYFGPGTRLLVL.

The CDR3 protein is CASSLWGTDTQYF. As DNA, the CDR3 is TGTGCCAGCAGTCTTTGGGGCACAGATACGCAGTATTTT. V is TRBV27 and J is TRBJ2-3; D is uncertain. Between the trimmed V and J ends, which lost 5 bases and 1 base, there was a span of 7 bases. The CDR3 has 13 residues. Germline CDR1 MNHEY, CDR2 SMNVEV (reference sequence).

This clonotype has only a few counts. The rearrangement joins TRBV7-2 to TRBJ1-1, with 7 bases fitting TRBD1. Germline V lookup: CDR1 SGHTA, CDR2 FQGNSA. The CDR3 runs 13 residues. After removal of 5 bases from V and 5 bases from J, the junction contained 5 bases not matched to a gene. This CDR3 reads CASSRQGWTEAFF. CDR3 sequence (DNA): TGTGCCAGCAGCCGACAGGGATGGACTGAAGCTTTCTTT.

The genes are TRBV14 and TRBJ1-2; 9 bases fit TRBD1. CDR1 SGHDN and CDR2 FVKESK come from the germline V gene. V was pared by 0 bases and J by 7 bases, with 9 bases of the junction left unmatched. The CDR3 contains 16 residues. The CDR3 loop is CASSQDHRGRSAGYTF. In DNA, the CDR3 is TGTGCCAGCAGCCAAGATCACAGGGGGCGCTCGGCTGGCTACACCTTC. Full variable domain (rest looked up from reference TRBV14 and TRBJ1-2): EAGVTQFPSHSVIEKGQTVTLRCDPISGHDNLYWYRRVMGKEIKFLLHFVKESKQDESGMPNNRFLAERTGGTYSTLKVQPAELEDSGVYFCASSQDHRGRSAGYTFGSGTRLTVV.

The rearrangement joins TRBV29-1 to TRBJ1-4; no definite D call. V gave up 1 base and J gave up 2 bases, with 5 bases separating them. The CDR3 consists of 13 residues. Germline CDR1 SQVTM, CDR2 ANQGSEA. The CDR3: CSVEGATNEKLFF. The DNA of the CDR3 is TGCAGCGTTGAAGGAGCCACTAATGAAAAACTGTTTTTT.

The chain carries TRBV7-9 and TRBJ2-7; 7 bases are shared with TRBD2. Germline V lookup: CDR1 SEHNR, CDR2 FQNEAQ (reference sequence). The CDR3 spans 15 residues. Trimming took 5 bases from V and 5 from J; bases not matched to a gene: 12. Here the CDR3 DNA reads TGTGCCAGCAGCCCGAATCTGCGGGAGTTCAACGAGCAGTACTTC. Translated: CASSPNLREFNEQYF. Using reference TRBV7-9 and TRBJ2-7 for the parts outside the CDR3, the full variable domain is DTGVSQNPRHKITKRGQNVTFRCDPISEHNRLYWYRQTLGQGPEFLTYFQNEAQLEKSRLLSDRFSAERPKGSFSTLEIQRTEQGDSAMYLCASSPNLREFNEQYFGPGTRLTVT.

The V and J genes are TRBV20-1 and TRBJ1-1; perhaps TRBD1 as D (5 bases). Germline CDR1 DFQATT, CDR2 SNEGSKA (reference sequence). Trimming stripped 1 base from V and 1 base from J, with 19 bases between. CDR3 size: 17 residues. CDR3 coding DNA: TGCAGTGCTAGAGTCCAGGTGGAGCAGGGAAGGAACACTGAAGCTTTCTTT. The encoded protein is CSARVQVEQGRNTEAFF.

The chain combines TRBV20-1 with TRBJ1-4, with TRBD1 matching over 8 bases. The CDR3 sequence is 15 residues long. V trimming: 0 bases; J trimming: 8 bases; junction bases outside the gene matches: 8. Germline V lookup: CDR1 DFQATT, CDR2 SNEGSKA (reference sequence). Written as DNA, the CDR3 is TGCAGTGCTAGAGATCAGGGCAGGGGGCAGGAAAAACTGTTTTTT. This gives the protein CSARDQGRGQEKLFF.

This clonotype was observed once. The chain uses TRBV19 and TRBJ2-6, with D perhaps TRBD1 (8 bases). The CDR3 is made up of 17 amino acids. Germline V gene data show CDR1 as LNHDA and CDR2 as SQIVND (reference sequence). V lost 4 bases and J 2 bases, leaving 15 bases between the germline ends. CDR3: CASSKDRAGAGANVLTF. The CDR3 DNA is TGTGCCAGTAGTAAGGACAGGGCGGGGGCTGGGGCCAACGTCCTGACTTTC.

The chain links TRBV2 to TRBJ1-1; D perhaps matches TRBD1 (5 bases). Trimming removed 8 bases at V and 5 bases at J, with 15 bases between. Germline loops: CDR1 SNHLY, CDR2 FYNNEI. This CDR3 region has 13 residues. CDR3 amino acids: CASPQAGGTEAFF. As DNA, the CDR3 is TGTGCCAGCCCCCAGGCGGGGGGGACTGAAGCTTTCTTT.

V gene TRBV27 combines with J gene TRBJ1-4; maybe TRBD1 (6 bases). V shed 5 bases and J shed 8 bases, with 15 bases lying between them. Per germline, CDR1 MNHEY and CDR2 SMNVEV (reference sequence). CDR3 length: 14 residues. CDR3 bases: TGTGCCAGCAGTCTGGGGGGGGCGAGGGAAAAACTGTTTTTT. Translating it yields CASSLGGAREKLFF.

CDR3 loop: CASTLVHTQYF. For the CDR3, the DNA is TGTGCCAGCACCCTGGTTCATACGCAGTATTTT. The chain combines TRBV2 with TRBJ2-3; D gene ambiguous. Germline CDR1 SNHLY, CDR2 FYNNEI. V was trimmed by 7 bases and J by 7 bases, leaving 9 bases between them. The CDR3 sequence is 11 residues long.

This clonotype turned up a few times. The rearrangement uses TRBV7-3 and TRBJ1-1, with D tentatively TRBD1 (6 bases). Germline loops: CDR1 SGHTA, CDR2 FQGTGA. CDR3 length: 13 amino acids. V shed 4 bases and J shed 1 base, with 7 bases lying between them. The CDR3 loop reads CASSWTANTEAFF. The CDR3 DNA is TGTGCCAGCAGCTGGACAGCGAACACTGAAGCTTTCTTT.

This clonotype was detected a few times. J is TRBJ1-5 and V is TRBV12-3 or TRBV12-4, with TRBD1 matching over 7 bases. The junction had 7 bases not matched to a gene; V was cut back by 5 bases and J by 0 bases. CDR3 length equals 16 residues. The CDR3 is CASSIYRGDSNQPQHF. DNA for the CDR3: TGTGCCAGCAGTATCTACAGGGGAGATAGCAATCAGCCCCAGCATTTT.

The V call is TRBV11-2, the J call TRBJ2-7; 9 nucleotides match TRBD2. The germline V gene encodes CDR1 SGHAT and CDR2 FQNNGV. The CDR3 sequence is 14 residues long. Germline trimming cut 5 bases from V and 9 bases from J; bases unmatched to any gene: 11. The CDR3 DNA is TGTGCCAGCAGCCCTAGCGGGGCCCAAGGCGGGCAGTACTTC. Translating gives CASSPSGAQGGQYF.